These T cell receptor beta chains were read from a single sample in a study of Graves' ophthalmopathy and Graves' hyperthyroidism. Each CDR3 protein gets one entry after TCRdb re-called the multiplex PCR reads with MiXCR. The table has approximately 700,000 distinct CDR3 sequences, 40% seen once; the top ten hold around 40%. Sequences were obtained from peripheral blood. The receptors derive from an adult man with Graves' ophthalmopathy. Each CDR3 is given with its conserved first and last residue. A D gene is named only where the DNA matches it firmly. Clone size is not always given. Where it is, it says once, few, many or a class for expanded clones.

V,size,D,J,CDR3,DNA
TRBV12-3/TRBV12-4,-,-,TRBJ2-5,CASSYSFGAQETQYF,TGTGCCAGCAGTTACTCGTTCGGGGCCCAAGAGACCCAGTACTTC
TRBV15,many,TRBD2,TRBJ2-5,CATSRVSGMGETQYF,TGTGCCACCAGCAGAGTTAGCGGGATGGGGGAGACCCAGTACTTC
TRBV14,-,TRBD1,TRBJ2-5,CASSQDGQVNGETQYF,TGTGCCAGCAGCCAAGATGGACAGGTTAACGGGGAGACCCAGTACTTC
TRBV5-1,-,TRBD2,TRBJ2-7,CASSQDIGGGMQQYF,TGTGCCAGCAGCCAAGATATCGGGGGGGGGATGCAGCAGTACTTC
TRBV29-1,-,-,TRBJ1-1,CSAEGSQIMNTEAFF,TGCAGCGCTGAGGGGTCACAAATAATGAACACTGAAGCTTTCTTT
TRBV4-2,few,TRBD1,TRBJ1-2,CASSQEEPPGTGGGYTF,TGTGCCAGCAGCCAAGAGGAGCCTCCCGGGACAGGCGGCGGCTACACCTTC
TRBV7-2,-,-,TRBJ1-5,CASSLSAYVDQPQHF,TGTGCCAGCAGTTTATCGGCCTACGTGGACCAGCCCCAGCATTTT
TRBV20-1,few,-,TRBJ1-1,CSARFGGSYTEAFF,TGCAGTGCTAGATTCGGGGGTTCGTACACTGAAGCTTTCTTT
TRBV6-1,-,-,TRBJ2-6,CASRSLGNVLTF,TGTGCCAGCAGGAGCTTGGGCAACGTCCTGACTTTC
TRBV7-9,-,-,TRBJ1-4,CAWRGRGNEKLFF,TGTGCCTGGAGGGGCAGGGGAAATGAAAAACTGTTTTTT
TRBV2,many,-,TRBJ2-3,CASSDVSQDTQYF,TGTGCCAGCAGTGACGTGTCACAGGATACGCAGTATTTT
TRBV7-8,many,-,TRBJ2-7,CASSLQSQGSYEQYF,TGTGCCAGCAGCTTACAGTCCCAGGGCTCCTACGAGCAGTACTTC
TRBV28,-,TRBD1,TRBJ1-1,CASDRGENTEAFF,TGTGCCAGCGACAGGGGAGAAAACACTGAAGCTTTCTTT
TRBV15,-,TRBD2,TRBJ2-7,CATSRDPISGGYEQYF,TGTGCCACCAGCAGAGACCCCATTAGCGGGGGGTACGAGCAGTACTTC
TRBV20-1,-,TRBD1,TRBJ2-7,CSARRTGFSYEQYF,TGCAGTGCTAGAAGGACAGGCTTCTCCTACGAGCAGTACTTC
TRBV25-1,many,-,TRBJ1-1,CASSEGRVNTEAFF,TGTGCCAGCAGTGAGGGCAGGGTGAACACTGAAGCTTTCTTT
TRBV20-1,-,TRBD1,TRBJ2-7,CSAGTGGTSYEQYF,TGCAGTGCTGGGACAGGGGGGACATCCTACGAGCAGTACTTC
TRBV19,many,TRBD1,TRBJ1-5,CASSWGQKNQPQHF,TGTGCCAGTAGTTGGGGACAGAAAAATCAGCCCCAGCATTTT
TRBV5-5,few,-,TRBJ2-7,CASSATDRSSYEQYF,TGTGCCAGCAGTGCAACCGACCGTAGCTCCTACGAGCAGTACTTC
TRBV4-1,-,-,TRBJ2-7,CASSPTGVTYYEQYF,TGCGCCAGCAGCCCGACAGGCGTTACATACTACGAGCAGTACTTC
TRBV2,few,-,TRBJ1-2,CASSLSRGFGYTF,TGTGCCAGCAGTTTAAGTCGAGGGTTTGGCTACACCTTC
TRBV9,-,-,TRBJ2-7,CASSVEGDSNYEQYF,TGTGCCAGCAGCGTAGAAGGGGATAGCAACTACGAGCAGTACTTC
TRBV12-3/TRBV12-4,-,-,TRBJ1-5,CASSYSGSGNQPQHF,TGTGCCAGCAGTTACTCGGGGAGTGGCAATCAGCCCCAGCATTTT
TRBV7-9,-,TRBD1,TRBJ2-7,CASSLRDRGNYKQYF,TGTGCCAGCAGCTTAAGGGACAGGGGCAACTACAAGCAGTACTTC
TRBV25-1,many,TRBD1,TRBJ2-2,CASRPPGQGLAGELFF,TGTGCCAGCAGGCCACCGGGACAGGGATTGGCCGGGGAGCTGTTTTTT
TRBV9,few,TRBD1,TRBJ1-6,CASSRRGPENSPLHF,TGTGCCAGCAGCCGCAGGGGGCCGGAGAATTCACCCCTCCACTTT
TRBV14,-,-,TRBJ1-1,CASSPYWGRMNTEAFF,TGTGCCAGCTCACCATATTGGGGGCGGATGAACACTGAAGCTTTCTTT
TRBV10-3,-,TRBD1,TRBJ1-1,CASSYGGRGITEAFF,TGTGCCAGCAGTTATGGCGGCAGGGGGATAACTGAAGCTTTCTTT
TRBV7-3,few,-,TRBJ1-6,CASSGGGSRGSPLHF,TGTGCCAGCAGTGGGGGGGGCTCGAGGGGTTCACCCCTCCACTTT
TRBV2,-,-,TRBJ2-1,CASTQQGRSYNEQFF,TGTGCCAGCACCCAGCAGGGAAGGTCCTACAATGAGCAGTTCTTC
TRBV20-1,-,-,TRBJ2-1,CSATERPTNEQFF,TGCAGTGCTACCGAGAGGCCAACCAATGAGCAGTTCTTC
TRBV5-5,-,-,TRBJ2-7,CASSLIVGYEQYF,TGTGCCAGCAGCTTGATTGTCGGGTACGAGCAGTACTTC
TRBV24-1,-,-,TRBJ1-5,CATSDLDRNQPQHF,TGTGCCACCAGTGACCTTGACAGGAATCAGCCCCAGCATTTT
TRBV24-1,-,-,TRBJ2-2,CATTTGMNTGELFF,TGTGCCACCACCACGGGGATGAACACCGGGGAGCTGTTTTTT
TRBV6-1,-,TRBD1,TRBJ2-7,CASSIPGGSYEQYF,TGTGCCAGCAGTATCCCAGGGGGCTCCTACGAGCAGTACTTC
TRBV4-2,few,TRBD2,TRBJ2-5,CASSARLARIQETQYF,TGTGCCAGCAGCGCCCGACTAGCGAGAATCCAAGAGACCCAGTACTTC
TRBV7-2,many,-,TRBJ1-2,CASSQLLNYGYTF,TGTGCCAGCAGCCAACTCCTAAACTATGGCTACACCTTC
TRBV25-1,once,-,TRBJ1-6,CASSPVIYNSPLHF,TGTGCCAGCAGTCCGGTGATCTATAATTCACCCCTCCACTTT
TRBV10-3,many,TRBD1,TRBJ1-4,CAISDSYRGQGEKLFF,TGTGCCATCAGTGATTCCTACAGGGGGCAGGGAGAAAAACTGTTTTTT
TRBV14,few,TRBD1,TRBJ2-7,CASSRRQGANEQYF,TGTGCCAGCAGCAGGAGACAGGGGGCCAACGAGCAGTACTTC
TRBV7-3,few,-,TRBJ1-2,CASSPGAAKNYGYTF,TGTGCCAGCAGCCCCGGGGCGGCTAAAAACTATGGCTACACCTTC
TRBV2,many,-,TRBJ2-7,CASEGTGGYEQYF,TGTGCCAGCGAAGGAACAGGTGGTTACGAGCAGTACTTC
TRBV5-1,-,-,TRBJ1-1,CASSLGAAMNTEAFF,TGCGCCAGCAGCTTGGGGGCGGCAATGAACACTGAAGCTTTCTTT
TRBV24-1,few,-,TRBJ1-2,CATSDPGPPNYGYTF,TGTGCCACCAGTGATCCCGGGCCGCCTAACTATGGCTACACCTTC
TRBV7-9,few,-,TRBJ1-5,CASRQDYQPQHF,TGTGCCAGCAGACAGGATTATCAGCCCCAGCATTTT
TRBV29-1,-,TRBD1,TRBJ1-2,CSVARGTGRYGYTF,TGCAGCGTGGCGAGGGGGACAGGCCGCTATGGCTACACCTTC
TRBV16,-,-,TRBJ2-6,CASSDLGANVLTF,TGTGCCAGCAGCGATCTTGGGGCCAACGTCCTGACTTTC
TRBV7-9,many,-,TRBJ1-2,CASSLQEDPYGYTF,TGTGCCAGCAGCTTACAAGAAGATCCCTATGGCTACACCTTC
TRBV7-9,few,-,TRBJ1-1,CASSSHGMDTEAFF,TGTGCCAGCAGCAGTCATGGGATGGACACTGAAGCTTTCTTT